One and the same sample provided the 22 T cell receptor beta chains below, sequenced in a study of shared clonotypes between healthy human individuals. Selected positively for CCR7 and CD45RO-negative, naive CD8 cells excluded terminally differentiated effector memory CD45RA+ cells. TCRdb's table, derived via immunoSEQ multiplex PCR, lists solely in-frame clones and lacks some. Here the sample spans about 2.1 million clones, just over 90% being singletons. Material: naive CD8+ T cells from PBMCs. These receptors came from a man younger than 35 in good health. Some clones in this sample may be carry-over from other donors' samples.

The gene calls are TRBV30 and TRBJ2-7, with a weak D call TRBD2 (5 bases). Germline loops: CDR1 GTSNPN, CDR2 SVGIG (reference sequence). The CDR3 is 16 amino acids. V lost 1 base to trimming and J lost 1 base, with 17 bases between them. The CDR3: CAWSGPGARLSYEQYF. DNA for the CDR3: TGTGCCTGGAGTGGCCCTGGCGCGAGACTATCCTACGAGCAGTACTTC.

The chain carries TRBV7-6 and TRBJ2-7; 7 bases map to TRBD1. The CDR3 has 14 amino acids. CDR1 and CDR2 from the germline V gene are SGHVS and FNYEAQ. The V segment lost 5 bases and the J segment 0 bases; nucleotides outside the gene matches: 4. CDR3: CASSPRGSSYEQYF. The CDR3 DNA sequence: TGTGCCAGCAGCCCCAGGGGGTCCTCCTACGAGCAGTACTTC.

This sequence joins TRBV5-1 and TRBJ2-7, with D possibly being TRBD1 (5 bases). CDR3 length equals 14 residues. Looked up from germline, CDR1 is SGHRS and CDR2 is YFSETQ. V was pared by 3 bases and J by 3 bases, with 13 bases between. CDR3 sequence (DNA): TGCGCCAGCAGCTCCCGAGGACAATTCTACGAGCAGTACTTC. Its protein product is CASSSRGQFYEQYF.

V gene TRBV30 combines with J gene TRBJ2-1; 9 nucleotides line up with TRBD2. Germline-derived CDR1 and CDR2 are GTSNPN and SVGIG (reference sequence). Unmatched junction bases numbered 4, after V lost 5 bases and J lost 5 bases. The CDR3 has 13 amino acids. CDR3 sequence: CAWGLALHNEQFF. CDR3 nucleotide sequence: TGTGCCTGGGGACTAGCGCTCCACAATGAGCAGTTCTTC.

This CDR3 reads CASSDGPTHEQFF. CDR3 nucleotide sequence: TGTGCCAGCAGTGACGGACCTACCCATGAGCAGTTCTTC. V usage is TRBV6-1 and J usage is TRBJ2-1, with D unclear. The germline V gene encodes CDR1 MNHNS and CDR2 SASEGT. Trimming took 3 bases from V and 8 from J, leaving 11 bases between them. CDR3 size: 13 residues.

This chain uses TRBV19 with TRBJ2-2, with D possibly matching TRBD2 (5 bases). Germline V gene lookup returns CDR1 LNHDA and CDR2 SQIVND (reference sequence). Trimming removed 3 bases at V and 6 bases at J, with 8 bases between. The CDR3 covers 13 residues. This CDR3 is CASSMRGSGELFF. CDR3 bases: TGTGCCAGTAGTATGAGAGGGTCCGGGGAGCTGTTTTTT.

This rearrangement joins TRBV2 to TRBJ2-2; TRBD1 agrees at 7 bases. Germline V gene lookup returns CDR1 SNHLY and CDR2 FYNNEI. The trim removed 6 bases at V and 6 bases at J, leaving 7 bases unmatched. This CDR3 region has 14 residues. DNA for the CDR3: TGTGCCAGCAGAAAAGGGGGCATTCCCGGGGAGCTGTTTTTT. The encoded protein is CASRKGGIPGELFF.

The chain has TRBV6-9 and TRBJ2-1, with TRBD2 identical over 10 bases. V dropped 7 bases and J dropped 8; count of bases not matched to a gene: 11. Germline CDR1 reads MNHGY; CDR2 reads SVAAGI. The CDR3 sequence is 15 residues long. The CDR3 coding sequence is TGTGCCAGCAAGGGGACTAGCGTGACAAGGGATGAGCAGTTCTTC. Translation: CASKGTSVTRDEQFF.

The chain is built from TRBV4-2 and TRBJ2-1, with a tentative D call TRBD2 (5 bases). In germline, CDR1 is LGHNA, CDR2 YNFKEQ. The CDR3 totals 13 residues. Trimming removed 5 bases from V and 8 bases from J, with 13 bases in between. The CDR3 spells CASSIGRGDEQFF. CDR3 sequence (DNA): TGTGCCAGCAGCATTGGGAGAGGCGATGAGCAGTTCTTC.

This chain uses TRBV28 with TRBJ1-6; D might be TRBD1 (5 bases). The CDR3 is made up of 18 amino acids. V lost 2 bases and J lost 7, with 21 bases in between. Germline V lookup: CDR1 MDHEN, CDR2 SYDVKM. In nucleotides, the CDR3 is TGTGCCAGCAGTTTACTTCCCGTGGGGGAAGGAGGGAATTCACCCCTCCACTTT. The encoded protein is CASSLLPVGEGGNSPLHF.

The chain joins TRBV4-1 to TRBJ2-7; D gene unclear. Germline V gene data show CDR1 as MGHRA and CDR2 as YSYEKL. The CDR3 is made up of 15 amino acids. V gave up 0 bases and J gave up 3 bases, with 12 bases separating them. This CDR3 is CASSQELVSDYEQYF. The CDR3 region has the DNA TGCGCCAGCAGCCAAGAGCTGGTATCCGACTACGAGCAGTACTTC.

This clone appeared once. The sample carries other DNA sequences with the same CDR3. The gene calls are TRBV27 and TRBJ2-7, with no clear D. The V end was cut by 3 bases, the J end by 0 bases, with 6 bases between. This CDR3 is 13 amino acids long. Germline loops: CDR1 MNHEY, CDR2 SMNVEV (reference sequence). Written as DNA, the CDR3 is TGTGCCAGCAGTTTTGGCGCCTCCTACGAGCAGTACTTC. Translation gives CASSFGASYEQYF.

The CDR3 loop is CASTSGAGPGTQYF. CDR3 nucleotides: TGTGCCAGCACATCGGGGGCGGGTCCGGGGACCCAGTACTTC. The chain uses TRBV27 and TRBJ2-5; D assignment may be TRBD1 or TRBD2 (6 bases each). Germline assignment: CDR1 MNHEY and CDR2 SMNVEV (reference sequence). The CDR3 totals 14 residues. With 7 bases removed from V and 7 bases from J, the gap between germline ends came to 19 bases.

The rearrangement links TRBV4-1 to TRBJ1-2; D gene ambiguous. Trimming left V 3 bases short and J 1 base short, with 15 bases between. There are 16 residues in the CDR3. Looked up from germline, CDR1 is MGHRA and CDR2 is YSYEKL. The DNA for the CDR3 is TGCGCCAGCAGCCAGCCCGGGCAGCCATTTAACTATGGCTACACCTTC. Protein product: CASSQPGQPFNYGYTF.

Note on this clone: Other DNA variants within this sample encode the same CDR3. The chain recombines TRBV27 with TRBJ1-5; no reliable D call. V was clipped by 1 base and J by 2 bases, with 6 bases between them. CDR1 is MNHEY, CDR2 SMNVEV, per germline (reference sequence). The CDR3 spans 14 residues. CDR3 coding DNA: TGTGCCAGCAGTTTATTAGGAGGCAATCAGCCCCAGCATTTT. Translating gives CASSLLGGNQPQHF.

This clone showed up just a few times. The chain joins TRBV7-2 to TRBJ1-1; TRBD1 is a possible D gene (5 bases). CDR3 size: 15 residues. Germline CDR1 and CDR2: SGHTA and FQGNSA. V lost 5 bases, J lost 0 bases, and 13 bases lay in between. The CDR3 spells CASSQTVYLNTEAFF. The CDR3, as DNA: TGTGCCAGCAGCCAGACAGTCTACCTGAACACTGAAGCTTTCTTT. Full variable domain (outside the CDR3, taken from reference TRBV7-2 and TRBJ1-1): GAGVSQSPSNKVTEKGKDVELRCDPISGHTALYWYRQSLGQGLEFLIYFQGNSAPDKSGLPSDRFSAERTGGSVSTLTIQRTQQEDSAVYLCASSQTVYLNTEAFFGQGTRLTVV.

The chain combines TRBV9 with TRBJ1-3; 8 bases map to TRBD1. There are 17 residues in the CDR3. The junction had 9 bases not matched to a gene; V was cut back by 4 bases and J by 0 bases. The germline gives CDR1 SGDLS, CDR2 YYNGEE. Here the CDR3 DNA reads TGTGCCAGCAGCCCTCTCGTTGGGACAGGCTCTGGAAACACCATATATTTT. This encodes CASSPLVGTGSGNTIYF.

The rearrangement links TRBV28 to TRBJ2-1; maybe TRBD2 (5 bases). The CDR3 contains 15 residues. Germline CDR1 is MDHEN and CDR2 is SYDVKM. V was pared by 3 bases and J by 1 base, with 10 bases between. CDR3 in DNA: TGTGCCAGCAGTTTTCCGCGGGTTTCCTACAATGAGCAGTTCTTC. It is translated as CASSFPRVSYNEQFF.

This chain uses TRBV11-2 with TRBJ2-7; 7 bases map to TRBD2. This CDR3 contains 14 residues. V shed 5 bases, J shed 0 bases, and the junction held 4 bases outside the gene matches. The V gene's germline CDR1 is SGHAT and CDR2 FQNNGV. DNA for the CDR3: TGTGCCAGCAGCGCTAGCGGCCCCTCCTACGAGCAGTACTTC. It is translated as CASSASGPSYEQYF.

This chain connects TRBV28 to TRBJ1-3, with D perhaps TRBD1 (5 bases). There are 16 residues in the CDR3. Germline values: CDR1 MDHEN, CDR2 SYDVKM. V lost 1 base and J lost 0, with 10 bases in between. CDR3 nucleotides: TGTGCCAGCAGTTTATACAGGCCCTCCTCTGGAAACACCATATATTTT. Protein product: CASSLYRPSSGNTIYF.

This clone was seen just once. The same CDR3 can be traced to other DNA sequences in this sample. The DNA of the CDR3 is TGTGCCAGCAGCTTGGAAAGCGCCTATGGCTACACCTTC. It encodes CASSLESAYGYTF. This chain uses TRBV5-6 with TRBJ1-2; D gene ambiguous. This CDR3 region has 13 residues. V was cut by 0 bases and J by 4 bases, with 7 bases left in between. The germline V gene has CDR1 SGHDT and CDR2 YYEEEE.

CDR3 sequence: CASSEIAVGRGLSNEQFF. The CDR3 region has the DNA TGTGCCAGCAGTGAGATTGCGGTGGGCAGGGGGCTTTCGAATGAGCAGTTCTTC. The chain has TRBV6-1 and TRBJ2-1, with TRBD1 matching over 8 bases. The V and J ends lost 3 bases and 7 bases, in that order; junction bases with no gene match: 17. CDR3 length: 18 amino acids. Germline lookup yields CDR1 MNHNS and CDR2 SASEGT.